Listed below are T cell receptor beta chains from one sample, sequenced in a study of blood T cell repertoires in COVID-19. Method: immunoSEQ multiplex PCR; TCRdb's copy keeps in-frame clones and lacks some. The table includes some 250,000 clones, over 70% detected once. Sample: peripheral blood. The receptors originated from an elderly woman with acute or convalescent COVID-19. Both conserved end residues are part of each CDR3. D genes are given only for firm matches. Clone size is given for some rows only: seen once, a few or many times, or a class if the clone is expanded.

clone size | J gene | D gene | V gene | CDR3 DNA | CDR3 protein
. | TRBJ2-7 | . | TRBV5-1 | TGCGCCAGCAGCTTGGGGCAGGGCCTCTACGAGCAGTACTTC | CASSLGQGLYEQYF
. | TRBJ2-3 | TRBD2 | TRBV18 | TGTGCCAGCTCATCCCTTGGACTAGCGGGAGGGTCTAGCACAGATACGCAGTATTTT | CASSSLGLAGGSSTDTQYF
. | TRBJ2-5 | . | TRBV7-8 | TGTGCCAGCAGACCAGGCAGTCAAGAGACCCAGTACTTC | CASRPGSQETQYF
many | TRBJ1-1 | . | TRBV4-1 | TGCGCCAGCAGCGCTGATGGACAGCGTGGGACTGAAGCTTTCTTT | CASSADGQRGTEAFF
. | TRBJ2-7 | TRBD1 | TRBV12-3/TRBV12-4 | TGTGCCAGCAGATGGACAGGGAGAGGCGAGCAGTACTTC | CASRWTGRGEQYF
. | TRBJ2-1 | . | TRBV29-1 | TGCAGCGTTGAAGTGGCCCGCAATGAGCAGTTCTTC | CSVEVARNEQFF
. | TRBJ2-2 | TRBD2 | TRBV24-1 | TGTGCCACCAGTGATTCCCCCGGAGCGGGGGGCTCCCCCGGGGAGCTGTTTTTT | CATSDSPGAGGSPGELFF
. | TRBJ2-1 | TRBD2 | TRBV7-3 | TGTGCCAGCAGCTTAATAGCAACCTCCCGGGGGGGGTCCTACAATGAGCAGTTCTTC | CASSLIATSRGGSYNEQFF
. | TRBJ1-2 | . | TRBV7-5 | TGTGCCAGAAGCCCCACCCTCACGGCTAACTATGGCTACACCTTC | CARSPTLTANYGYTF
. | TRBJ2-7 | TRBD2 | TRBV28 | TGTGCCAGCAGACCTGTCACCCAGGGAGGGATATACGAGCAGTACTTC | CASRPVTQGGIYEQYF
. | TRBJ2-3 | . | TRBV1 | TGCACCAGCAGCGGTAGGACTAGCGGGAGGGCCCAAGATACGCAGTATTTT | CTSSGRTSGRAQDTQYF
. | TRBJ1-5 | TRBD1 | TRBV2 | TGTGCCAGCAGTGACAGGGGGCTAGGTCAGCCCCAGCATTTT | CASSDRGLGQPQHF
. | TRBJ2-7 | TRBD1 | TRBV27 | TGTGCCAGCAGTCCCAGGACAGGGGACTACGAGCAGTACTTC | CASSPRTGDYEQYF
. | TRBJ2-1 | TRBD2 | TRBV15 | TGTGCCACCAGCAAACGGGGGGGTAGTGCGAATGAGCAGTTCTTC | CATSKRGGSANEQFF
. | TRBJ2-2 | TRBD1 | TRBV19 | TGTGCCAGTACCGAGCGGGACAGGGCCACCGGGGAGCTGTTTTTT | CASTERDRATGELFF
few | TRBJ2-3 | TRBD2 | TRBV5-1 | TGCGCCAGCAGCCCGCGGACTAGCGGTCTCACAGATACGCAGTATTTT | CASSPRTSGLTDTQYF
once | TRBJ2-3 | TRBD1 | TRBV2 | TGTGCCAGCAGTGAGAAGGGGGCGCGCACAGATACGCAGTATTTT | CASSEKGARTDTQYF
few | TRBJ2-1 | . | TRBV29-1 | TGCAGCGCCAGAAGAACCTGGGGGGTGGGAGTCCCAACCAATGAGCAGTTCTTC | CSARRTWGVGVPTNEQFF
. | TRBJ2-5 | TRBD2 | TRBV7-8 | TGTGCCAGCAGCTACGGGACTAGCGGGGCGATGGAGACCCAGTACTTC | CASSYGTSGAMETQYF
. | TRBJ2-3 | . | TRBV6-2/TRBV6-3 | TGTGCCAGCAGTTTAGGGGGGGCCGTGGATACGCAGTATTTT | CASSLGGAVDTQYF
. | TRBJ1-1 | TRBD1 | TRBV2 | TGTGCCGACAGGTCAGGGGGCAGGGCTGAAGCTTTCTTT | CADRSGGRAEAFF
. | TRBJ1-2 | . | TRBV29-1 | TGCAGCGTTGGGGCCCCCTATCGCAGGGGTAACTATGGCTACACCTTC | CSVGAPYRRGNYGYTF
few | TRBJ2-1 | . | TRBV6-2/TRBV6-3 | TGTGCCAGCAGTTACGAGGGGGGGCCCAATGAGCAGTTCTTC | CASSYEGGPNEQFF
. | TRBJ2-1 | . | TRBV5-1 | TGCGCCAGCAGCTTGTCGGGAGTCCTAAATGAGCAGTTCTTC | CASSLSGVLNEQFF
. | TRBJ2-7 | TRBD2 | TRBV19 | TGTGCCAGTAGTAACCGGGGACTAGCGGGAGCCCACGAGCAGTACTTC | CASSNRGLAGAHEQYF
few | TRBJ2-7 | . | TRBV5-1 | TGCGCCAGCAGCTTTGGGGGGGCCGGGAGCTCCTACGAGCAGTACTTC | CASSFGGAGSSYEQYF
. | TRBJ1-5 | TRBD1 | TRBV12-5 | TGTGCTAGTGGTTTACAGGGGCGTCAGCCCCAGCATTTT | CASGLQGRQPQHF
. | TRBJ1-1 | TRBD1 | TRBV7-9 | TGTGCCAGCAGCCCTAGTGGGGCAGGGGGTAGTGCTGAAGCTTTCTTT | CASSPSGAGGSAEAFF
. | TRBJ2-1 | . | TRBV30 | TGTGCCCTGAGAGGGGGGGGAAATGAGCAGTTCTTC | CALRGGGNEQFF
. | TRBJ1-5 | . | TRBV18 | TGTGCCAGCTCACTACAGGGCGGCAATCAGCCCCAGCATTTT | CASSLQGGNQPQHF
. | TRBJ1-1 | TRBD1 | TRBV19 | TGTGCCAGTAGTGCTAGGGACAGGGTGAACACTGAAGCTTTCTTT | CASSARDRVNTEAFF
few | TRBJ1-2 | TRBD1 | TRBV6-5 | TGTGCCAGCAGTCCTAGTGTGGGGACAGGTGGCGGCTACACCTTC | CASSPSVGTGGGYTF
. | TRBJ2-7 | TRBD2 | TRBV7-2 | TGTGCCAGCAGCTTAGATGCTAGCGGGGGGGAAAATCCAAACTTC | CASSLDASGGENPNF
. | TRBJ2-2 | . | TRBV10-3 | TGTGCCAGCAGACCGGGAACTAACACCGGGGAGCTGTTTTTT | CASRPGTNTGELFF
. | TRBJ1-1 | TRBD1 | TRBV27 | TGTGCCAGCAGTCACCGACAGGGAAAAGCTTTCTTT | CASSHRQGKAFF
. | TRBJ2-4 | . | TRBV29-1 | TGCAGCGTTTCTGAAAACATTCAGTACTTC | CSVSENIQYF
few | TRBJ1-4 | . | TRBV25-1 | TGTGCCAGCAGTGACACAGGGATGTTGGAAAAACTGTTTTTT | CASSDTGMLEKLFF